This T cell receptor (beta chain) was recovered during a study of blood T cell repertoires in COVID-19. Background on the study: Sources were T cells, B-cell-depleted T cells, or PBMCs; the material itself was cDNA or gDNA.

The V gene's germline CDR1 is MDHEN and CDR2 SYDVKM. The V end lost 1 base, the J end lost 5 bases, and 11 bases lay between the germline ends. The CDR3 consists of 14 residues. Assay: immunoSEQ multiplex PCR; the TCRdb copy retains only in-frame clones and omits some. The sample has 320,000 or so clones; 89% are singletons. The count of this clone is one. Participants' own reports of clinical history determined their cohort assignment. This receptor was taken from a man in his sixties who had recovered from COVID-19. Sequencing was done on a sample of PBMCs or T cells enriched from blood (not recorded which). The chain joins TRBV28 to TRBJ2-5; TRBD2 might be the D (6 bases). CDR3 sequence (DNA): TGTGCCAGCAGTTTATTGCGTGGAGGGGAGACCCAGTACTTC. It yields the protein CASSLLRGGETQYF.